The rows below give T cell receptor beta chains drawn from one sample of a study of beta chain features in type 1 diabetes. Assay used: immunoSEQ multiplex PCR; TCRdb lists only in-frame clones, some missing. This table has a few hundred thousand clones, roughly 13% appearing once. Material for sequencing was naive CD4+ T cells from blood. These receptors came from a woman under 30 with type 1 diabetes. Both conserved end residues are part of each CDR3. D genes are given only for firm matches. Size is omitted from some rows. Given values are once, few, many or a class for expanded clones.

DNA	CDR3	D	size	V	J
TGTGCCAGCAGCCTGTTCCTTAGTACTGAAGCTTTCTTT	CASSLFLSTEAFF	-	-	TRBV7-3	TRBJ1-1
TGCAGCGTTGAAAGGGGGCCGAACACTGAAGCTTTCTTT	CSVERGPNTEAFF	TRBD1	-	TRBV29-1	TRBJ1-1
TGTGCCAGCAGCTTCGGGGAGTACACTGAAGCTTTCTTT	CASSFGEYTEAFF	-	-	TRBV7-3	TRBJ1-1
TGTGCCAGCTCACCAAATAAGCTAAGTCTAGGCGAGCAGTACTTC	CASSPNKLSLGEQYF	-	-	TRBV18	TRBJ2-7
TGTGCCAGCAGTGAAGACAGGGTAGGGGACACTGAAGCTTTCTTT	CASSEDRVGDTEAFF	-	few	TRBV2	TRBJ1-1
TGTGCCAGCAGTCCTCCCGGGACTAGCGGCGCCGAGCAGTACTTC	CASSPPGTSGAEQYF	TRBD2	-	TRBV28	TRBJ2-7
TGTGCCAGCAGCTTAGACAGGGGGCGATACAATGAGCAGTTCTTC	CASSLDRGRYNEQFF	TRBD1	-	TRBV7-2	TRBJ2-1
TGTGCCACATACGACAGGGGGAACACTGAAGCTTTCTTT	CATYDRGNTEAFF	TRBD1	-	TRBV10-3	TRBJ1-1
TGTGCCAGCAGTTACTCAGGGACAGGGAAAGAGACCCAGTACTTC	CASSYSGTGKETQYF	TRBD1	-	TRBV6-5	TRBJ2-5
TGTGCCAGTAGTATTCGGGAGGATCAGCCCCAGCATTTT	CASSIREDQPQHF	-	few	TRBV19	TRBJ1-5
TGTGCCAGCAGTGAGGCCAGATACACAGATACGCAGTATTTT	CASSEARYTDTQYF	-	few	TRBV2	TRBJ2-3
TGTGCCAGCAGTTTTGAAGGCAGGGGGATCGATCAGCCCCAGCATTTT	CASSFEGRGIDQPQHF	TRBD1	-	TRBV28	TRBJ1-5
TGCGCCAGCAGCTTGGAAGGCTTTCGGGCTAGCCTCCACAAATACCAGTACTTC	CASSLEGFRASLHKYQYF	-	few	TRBV5-1	TRBJ2-5
TGTGCCTGGAGTGGGACAGGTTTGATGAACACTGAAGCTTTCTTT	CAWSGTGLMNTEAFF	TRBD1	-	TRBV30	TRBJ1-1
TGCGCCAGCAGCCAGGGACTAGCGACGAGCGGAGAGACCCAGTACTTC	CASSQGLATSGETQYF	TRBD2	-	TRBV4-3	TRBJ2-5
TGTGCCAGCAGTACCGGACTAGCGGGCCTTAGCTCCTACGAGCAGTACTTC	CASSTGLAGLSSYEQYF	TRBD2	-	TRBV27	TRBJ2-7
TGTGCCAGCAGCTCCGGGACAGCGCTTTACGAGCAGTACTTC	CASSSGTALYEQYF	TRBD1	-	TRBV5-4	TRBJ2-7
TGTGCCTGGAGTCTTTCGTACGAGCAGTACTTC	CAWSLSYEQYF	-	few	TRBV30	TRBJ2-7
TGTGCCAGCTGGGGTGAACAAGGGGTCGGGACAGCGTATGAGCAGTTCTTC	CASWGEQGVGTAYEQFF	TRBD1	once	TRBV27	TRBJ2-1
TGTGCCAGCAGCCCCTGGGGGAACACAGGGATGAACACTGAAGCTTTCTTT	CASSPWGNTGMNTEAFF	-	few	TRBV7-9	TRBJ1-1
TGTGCCAGCAGCCAAGGTGCCTACCAGCAGTACTTC	CASSQGAYQQYF	-	few	TRBV14	TRBJ2-7
TGTGCCAGCAGTTACTGGAGGACCATGGATACGCAGTATTTT	CASSYWRTMDTQYF	-	-	TRBV2	TRBJ2-3
TGTGCCAGCAGCCCTCAGGGAAGCTCCTACAATGAGCAGTTCTTC	CASSPQGSSYNEQFF	-	-	TRBV5-4	TRBJ2-1
TGTGCCAGCTCACCACAGCTAGCGGGAGGAAATGAGCAGTTCTTC	CASSPQLAGGNEQFF	TRBD2	-	TRBV18	TRBJ2-1
TGTGCCAGCAGCTTAAGTCGGACAGGCTCCTACAATGAGCAGTTCTTC	CASSLSRTGSYNEQFF	TRBD1	few	TRBV7-3	TRBJ2-1
TGTGCCAGCAGCACCGGGACTACATACAATGAGCAGTTCTTC	CASSTGTTYNEQFF	TRBD2	few	TRBV7-9	TRBJ2-1
TGTGCCAGCAGTGCCGGGACAGGGATTGGCCAGCCCCAGCATTTT	CASSAGTGIGQPQHF	TRBD1	-	TRBV6-5	TRBJ1-5
TGTGCCAGCAGTTTGGGGGGGCTGGGGGAGCAGTTCTTC	CASSLGGLGEQFF	-	few	TRBV28	TRBJ2-1
TGTGCCAGCACCCCAGGTGATGGCTACACCTTC	CASTPGDGYTF	-	few	TRBV2	TRBJ1-2
TGTGCCAGTACAGAGGCCACAGGGGGCCCCGGGGAGCTGTTTTTT	CASTEATGGPGELFF	TRBD1	-	TRBV19	TRBJ2-2
TGTGCCAGCAGATTTTCAGGGTTTACAGATACGCAGTATTTT	CASRFSGFTDTQYF	-	-	TRBV6-5	TRBJ2-3
TGTGCCAGCAGCTTGTCGCTAGCGGGAGGGGAGCTGTTTTTT	CASSLSLAGGELFF	TRBD2	few	TRBV5-4	TRBJ2-2
TGTGCCAGCAGCGTAGCAGCGGGAGGGAATGAGCAGTTCTTC	CASSVAAGGNEQFF	TRBD2	few	TRBV9	TRBJ2-1
TGTGCCAGCAGCGGAAGGGGCGTGGGGAACACTGAAGCTTTCTTT	CASSGRGVGNTEAFF	-	-	TRBV7-9	TRBJ1-1
TGTGCCAGCAGTTACGCGGGCTATGGCTACACCTTC	CASSYAGYGYTF	-	few	TRBV6-5	TRBJ1-2
TGTGCCAGCAGTGAAGCGCTTGTGATAGCGGGGACATACAATGAGCAGTTCTTC	CASSEALVIAGTYNEQFF	TRBD2	-	TRBV6-1	TRBJ2-1
TGTGCCAGCAGCTTAGCAGCGGGACGCACAGATACGCAGTATTTT	CASSLAAGRTDTQYF	TRBD2	many	TRBV7-9	TRBJ2-3
TGTGCCAGCAGTCCCAGACAGGGGCCTAATGAAAAACTGTTTTTT	CASSPRQGPNEKLFF	TRBD1	-	TRBV27	TRBJ1-4
TGCGCCAGCAGCTACGGAGCGCTTTTGGTAGGGGATGAGCAGTTCTTC	CASSYGALLVGDEQFF	-	few	TRBV5-1	TRBJ2-1
TGCGCCAGCAGCTTACTAGCGGGAGATCATGAGCAGTTCTTC	CASSLLAGDHEQFF	TRBD2	few	TRBV5-1	TRBJ2-1
TGTGCCAGCAGCGTAGCTACGGGGTTCGGAGAGACCCAGTACTTC	CASSVATGFGETQYF	-	few	TRBV9	TRBJ2-5
TGTGCCAGCAGCCGATTGACAGGGTACATTTCCTTTGAAGATACGCAGTATTTT	CASSRLTGYISFEDTQYF	TRBD1	few	TRBV5-4	TRBJ2-3
TGTGCCAGCAGCTCGGTCCTCGGGTCCGGCGGGGCTGATACGCAGTATTTT	CASSSVLGSGGADTQYF	-	few	TRBV5-4	TRBJ2-3
TGTGCCAGCAGTGAGGGAGGGAAGGGCACTGAAGCTTTCTTT	CASSEGGKGTEAFF	-	-	TRBV2	TRBJ1-1
TGTGCCAGCAGGGGAGGCTCCTACGAGCAGTACTTC	CASRGGSYEQYF	-	few	TRBV25-1	TRBJ2-7
TGCGCCAGCAGCCTGGAGGGACTAGCTTCCGGGGTGCAGTTCTTC	CASSLEGLASGVQFF	TRBD2	-	TRBV5-1	TRBJ2-1
TGTGCCAGCAGGCTGACAGGTCCCTACAATGAGCAGTTCTTC	CASRLTGPYNEQFF	-	-	TRBV28	TRBJ2-1
TGTGCCAGCCTTGGGACAGGGTACGAGACCCAGTACTTC	CASLGTGYETQYF	TRBD1	few	TRBV7-2	TRBJ2-5
TGTGCCAGTACCTACAGGGGCGTTAACAATGAGCAGTTCTTC	CASTYRGVNNEQFF	TRBD1	-	TRBV11-2	TRBJ2-1